Presented here are 9 T cell receptor beta chains from one specimen sequenced in a study of blood T cell repertoires in COVID-19. Only in-frame clones appear in the TCRdb table, and some are missing; sequencing was by immunoSEQ multiplex PCR. The profile shows about 320,000 clones, more than 70% of them singletons. Sequencing used peripheral blood. The receptors come from a woman in her twenties or thirties with COVID-19, enrolled during active disease.

The chain joins TRBV28 to TRBJ2-3; TRBD2 is a possible D gene (5 bases). CDR3 size: 16 residues. Trimming pared 5 bases from V and 6 bases from J, leaving 21 bases between. In germline, CDR1 is MDHEN, CDR2 SYDVKM. Here the CDR3 reads CASSPRTQMAMDTQYF. The CDR3 bases are TGTGCCAGCAGTCCACGGACTCAGATGGCTATGGATACGCAGTATTTT. Complete variable domain (other parts from reference TRBV28 and TRBJ2-3): DVKVTQSSRYLVKRTGEKVFLECVQDMDHENMFWYRQDPGLGLRLIYFSYDVKMKEKGDIPEGYSVSREKKERFSLILESASTNQTSMYLCASSPRTQMAMDTQYFGPGTRLTVL.

The chain employs TRBV18 and TRBJ2-3; a weak D match, TRBD1 (5 bases). The V gene's germline CDR1 is KGHSH and CDR2 LQKENI. This CDR3 contains 14 residues. The V end lost 4 bases, the J end lost 0 bases, and 8 bases lay between the germline ends. CDR3 in amino acids: CASSLRQSTDTQYF. The CDR3 nucleotides are TGTGCCAGCTCACTAAGACAGAGCACAGATACGCAGTATTTT. The full variable domain, its missing parts supplied by reference TRBV18 and TRBJ2-3, is NAGVMQNPRHLVRRRGQEARLRCSPMKGHSHVYWYRQLPEEGLKFMVYLQKENIIDESGMPKERFSAEFPKEGPSILRIQQVVRGDSAAYFCASSLRQSTDTQYFGPGTRLTVL.

This clone appeared a few times. V is TRBV4-2 and J is TRBJ2-7; the D is unclear. The V end lost 0 bases, the J end lost 1 base, and 4 bases lay between the germline ends. This CDR3 contains 13 residues. CDR1 and CDR2 from the germline V gene are LGHNA and YNFKEQ. CDR3 protein: CASSQERSYEQYV. For the CDR3, the DNA is TGTGCCAGCAGCCAAGAACGGTCCTACGAGCAGTACGTC.

The CDR3 sequence is CASSEPGLPNTEAFF. Written as DNA, the CDR3 is TGTGCCAGCAGCGAGCCGGGACTCCCGAACACTGAAGCTTTCTTT. The chain uses TRBV5-4 and TRBJ1-1, with a weak D call TRBD1 (5 bases). In germline, CDR1 is SGHNT, CDR2 YYREEE (reference sequence). The CDR3 spans 15 residues. V gave up 4 bases and J gave up 1 base, with 14 bases separating them.

This rearrangement joins TRBV6-1 to TRBJ2-5; D ambiguous. With 1 base removed from V and 4 bases from J, the gap between germline ends came to 7 bases. The germline CDR1 and CDR2 sequences are MNHNS and SASEGT. The CDR3 has 13 amino acids. Here the CDR3 DNA reads TGTGCCAGCAGTGAAGGAGCTCTAGAGACCCAGTACTTC. It specifies CASSEGALETQYF.

The chain couples TRBV19 to TRBJ1-3; D is unresolved. This CDR3 is 16 amino acids long. Germline V gives CDR1 LNHDA, CDR2 SQIVND (reference sequence). V was clipped by 3 bases and J by 0 bases, with 12 bases between them. The CDR3 coding sequence is TGTGCCAGTAGTATCACCCGAGGGAACTCTGGAAACACCATATATTTT. Translating gives CASSITRGNSGNTIYF. Full variable domain (outside the CDR3, taken from reference TRBV19 and TRBJ1-3): DGGITQSPKYLFRKEGQNVTLSCEQNLNHDAMYWYRQDPGQGLRLIYYSQIVNDFQKGDIAEGYSVSREKKESFPLTVTSAQKNPTAFYLCASSITRGNSGNTIYFGEGSWLTVV.

The chain uses TRBV27 and TRBJ2-2; 8 nucleotides agree with TRBD2. This CDR3 is 16 amino acids long. V trimming: 7 bases; J trimming: 0 bases; junction bases outside the gene matches: 7. Germline-derived CDR1 and CDR2 are MNHEY and SMNVEV (reference sequence). The CDR3 here is CASILAGASNTGELFF. The CDR3 region has the DNA TGTGCCAGCATCCTAGCGGGCGCCTCGAACACCGGGGAGCTGTTTTTT.

The chain has TRBV29-1 and TRBJ2-2, with 7 nucleotides matching TRBD2. Germline CDR1 and CDR2: SQVTM and ANQGSEA. The CDR3 sequence is 17 residues long. The CDR3 nucleotides are TGCAGAGACGGGGAGGGGCAGGCGCAGACTAACACCGGGGAGCTGTTTTTT. Protein sequence: CRDGEGQAQTNTGELFF.

The chain couples TRBV28 to TRBJ1-1, with D possibly matching TRBD1 (6 bases). Germline CDR1 and CDR2: MDHEN and SYDVKM. This CDR3 comprises 14 residues. Trimming left V 4 bases short and J 1 base short, with 10 bases between. DNA for the CDR3: TGTGCCAGCAGTTGGACAGCCCAGAACACTGAAGCTTTCTTT. Encoded protein: CASSWTAQNTEAFF.